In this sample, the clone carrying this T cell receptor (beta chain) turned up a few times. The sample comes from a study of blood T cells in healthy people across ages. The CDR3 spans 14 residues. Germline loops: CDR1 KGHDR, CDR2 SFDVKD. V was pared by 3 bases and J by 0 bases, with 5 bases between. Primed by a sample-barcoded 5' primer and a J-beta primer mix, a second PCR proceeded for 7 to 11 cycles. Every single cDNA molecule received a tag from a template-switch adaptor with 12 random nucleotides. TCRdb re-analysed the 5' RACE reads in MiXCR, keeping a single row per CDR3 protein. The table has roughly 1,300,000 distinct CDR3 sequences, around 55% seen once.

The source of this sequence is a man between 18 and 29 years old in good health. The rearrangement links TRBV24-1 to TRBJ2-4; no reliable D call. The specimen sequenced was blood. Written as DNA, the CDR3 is TGTGCCACCAGTGATCATTTAGCCAAAAACATTCAGTACTTC. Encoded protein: CATSDHLAKNIQYF.